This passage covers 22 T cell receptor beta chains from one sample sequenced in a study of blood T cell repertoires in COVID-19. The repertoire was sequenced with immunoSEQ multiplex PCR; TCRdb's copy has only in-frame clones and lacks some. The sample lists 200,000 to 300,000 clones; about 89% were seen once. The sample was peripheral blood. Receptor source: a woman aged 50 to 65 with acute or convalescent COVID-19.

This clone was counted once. The CDR3 spells CASSVGVVTNEKLFF. The DNA for the CDR3 is TGTGCCAGCAGCGTCGGAGTCGTTACTAATGAAAAACTGTTTTTT. The V and J genes are TRBV9 and TRBJ1-4; D not resolved. Deletions cut 2 bases from V and 2 bases from J, with 10 bases between. Germline V gives CDR1 SGDLS, CDR2 YYNGEE. The CDR3 runs to 15 residues.

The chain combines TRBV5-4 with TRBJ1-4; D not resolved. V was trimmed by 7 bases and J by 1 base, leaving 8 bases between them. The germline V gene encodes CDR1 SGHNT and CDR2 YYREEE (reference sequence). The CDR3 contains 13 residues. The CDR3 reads CASRTGTNEKLFF. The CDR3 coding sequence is TGTGCCAGCCGTACGGGAACTAATGAAAAACTGTTTTTT. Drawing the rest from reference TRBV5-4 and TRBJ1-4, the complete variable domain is ETGVTQSPTHLIKTRGQQVTLRCSSQSGHNTVSWYQQALGQGPQFIFQYYREEENGRGNFPPRFSGLQFPNYSSELNVNALELDDSALYLCASRTGTNEKLFFGSGTQLSVL.

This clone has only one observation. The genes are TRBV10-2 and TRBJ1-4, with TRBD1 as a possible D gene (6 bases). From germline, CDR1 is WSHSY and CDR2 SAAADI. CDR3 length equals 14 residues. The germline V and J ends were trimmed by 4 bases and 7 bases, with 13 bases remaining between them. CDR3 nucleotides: TGCGCCAGCAGTGGAACAGGGAGGGGTGAAAAACTGTTTTTT. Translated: CASSGTGRGEKLFF.

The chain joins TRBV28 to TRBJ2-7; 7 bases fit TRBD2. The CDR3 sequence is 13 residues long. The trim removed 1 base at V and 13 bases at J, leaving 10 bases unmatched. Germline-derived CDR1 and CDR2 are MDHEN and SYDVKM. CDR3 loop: CASSLSGLETTYF. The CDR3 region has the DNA TGTGCCAGCAGTTTATCAGGACTAGAGACTACCTACTTC.

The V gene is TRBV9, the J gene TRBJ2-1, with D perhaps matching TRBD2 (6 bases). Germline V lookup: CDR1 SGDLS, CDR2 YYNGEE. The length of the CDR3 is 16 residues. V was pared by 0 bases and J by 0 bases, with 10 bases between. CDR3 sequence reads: CASSVGLVSSYNEQFF. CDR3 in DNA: TGTGCCAGCAGCGTAGGACTAGTGAGCTCCTACAATGAGCAGTTCTTC.

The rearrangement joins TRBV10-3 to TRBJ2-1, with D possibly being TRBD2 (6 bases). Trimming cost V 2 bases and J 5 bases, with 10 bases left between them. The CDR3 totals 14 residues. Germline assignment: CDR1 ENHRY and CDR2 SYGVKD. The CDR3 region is CAISEVLANNEQFF. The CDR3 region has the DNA TGTGCCATCAGTGAGGTGCTAGCGAACAATGAGCAGTTCTTC.

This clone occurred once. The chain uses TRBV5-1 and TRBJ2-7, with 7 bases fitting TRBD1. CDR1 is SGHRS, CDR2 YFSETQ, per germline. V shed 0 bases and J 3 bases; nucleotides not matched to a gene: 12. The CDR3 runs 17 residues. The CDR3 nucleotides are TGCGCCAGCAGCTTGGTTCCCTCACTGGACAGGAACTACGAGCAGTACTTC. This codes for CASSLVPSLDRNYEQYF.

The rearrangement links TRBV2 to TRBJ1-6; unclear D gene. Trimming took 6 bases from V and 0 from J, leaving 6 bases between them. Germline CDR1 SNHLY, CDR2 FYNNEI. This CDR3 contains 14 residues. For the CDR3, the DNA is TGTGCCAGCAGACAGAGCTCCTATAATTCACCCCTCCACTTT. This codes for CASRQSSYNSPLHF.

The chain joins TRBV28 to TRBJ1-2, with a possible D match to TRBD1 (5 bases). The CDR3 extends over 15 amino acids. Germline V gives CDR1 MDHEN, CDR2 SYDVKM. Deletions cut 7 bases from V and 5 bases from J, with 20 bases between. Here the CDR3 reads CASTPPLNSGYGYTF. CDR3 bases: TGTGCCAGCACCCCGCCCTTGAACTCAGGGTATGGCTACACCTTC.

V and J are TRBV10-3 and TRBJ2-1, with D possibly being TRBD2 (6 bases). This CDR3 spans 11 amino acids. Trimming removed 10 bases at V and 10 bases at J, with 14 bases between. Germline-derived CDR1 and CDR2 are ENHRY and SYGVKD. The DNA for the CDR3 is TGTGCCACCCGACTAGGGGAAGAGCAGTTCTTC. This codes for CATRLGEEQFF.

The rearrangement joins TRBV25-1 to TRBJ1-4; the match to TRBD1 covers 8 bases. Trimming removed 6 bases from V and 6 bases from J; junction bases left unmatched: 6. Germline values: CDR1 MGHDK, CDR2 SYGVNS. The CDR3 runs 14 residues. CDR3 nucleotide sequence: TGTGCCAGCAGCAGACAGGGGAGGGATGAAAAACTGTTTTTT. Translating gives CASSRQGRDEKLFF.

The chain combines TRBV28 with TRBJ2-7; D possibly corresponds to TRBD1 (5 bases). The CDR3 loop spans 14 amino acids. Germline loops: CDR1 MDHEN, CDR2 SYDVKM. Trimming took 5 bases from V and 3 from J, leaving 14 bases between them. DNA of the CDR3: TGTGCCAGCAGTCTGCCCGGACAAATCTACGAGCAGTACTTC. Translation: CASSLPGQIYEQYF.

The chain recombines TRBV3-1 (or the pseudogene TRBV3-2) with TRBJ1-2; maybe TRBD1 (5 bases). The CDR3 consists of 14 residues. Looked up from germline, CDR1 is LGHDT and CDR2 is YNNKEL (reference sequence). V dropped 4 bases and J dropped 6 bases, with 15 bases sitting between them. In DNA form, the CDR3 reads TGTGCCAGCAGCCCAGGCACGGGGGAGGATGGCTACACCTTC. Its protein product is CASSPGTGEDGYTF.

CDR3 loop: CASSQMGTAADEQYF. The CDR3 bases are TGTGCCAGCAGCCAGATGGGGACAGCCGCGGACGAGCAGTACTTC. The rearrangement links TRBV5-6 to TRBJ2-7; 7 bases line up with TRBD1. CDR3 length equals 15 residues. After removal of 4 bases from V and 5 bases from J, the junction contained 12 bases not matched to a gene. The germline V gene encodes CDR1 SGHDT and CDR2 YYEEEE.

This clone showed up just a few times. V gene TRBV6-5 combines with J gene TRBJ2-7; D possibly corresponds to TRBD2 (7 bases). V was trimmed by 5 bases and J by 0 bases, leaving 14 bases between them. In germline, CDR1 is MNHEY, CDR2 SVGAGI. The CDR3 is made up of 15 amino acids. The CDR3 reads CASSPTGGASYEQYF. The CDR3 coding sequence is TGTGCCAGCAGTCCCACTGGGGGGGCCTCCTACGAGCAGTACTTC.

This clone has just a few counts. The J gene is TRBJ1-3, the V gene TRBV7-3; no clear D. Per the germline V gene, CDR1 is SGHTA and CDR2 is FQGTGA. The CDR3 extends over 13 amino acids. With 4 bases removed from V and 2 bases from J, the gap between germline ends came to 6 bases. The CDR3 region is CASSSFTGNTIYF. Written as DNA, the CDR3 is TGTGCCAGCAGCTCCTTTACTGGAAACACCATATATTTT. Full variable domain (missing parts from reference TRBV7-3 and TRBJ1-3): GAGVSQTPSNKVTEKGKYVELRCDPISGHTALYWYRQSLGQGPEFLIYFQGTGAADDSGLPNDRFFAVRPEGSVSTLKIQRTERGDSAVYLCASSSFTGNTIYFGEGSWLTVV.

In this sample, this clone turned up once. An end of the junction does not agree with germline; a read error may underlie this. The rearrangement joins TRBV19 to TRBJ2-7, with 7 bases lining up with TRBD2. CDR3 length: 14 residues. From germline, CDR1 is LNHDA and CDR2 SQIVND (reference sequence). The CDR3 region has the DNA TGTGCCAGTAGTAGTCGACTAGCCTCCCACGAGCAGTACTTC. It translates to CASSSRLASHEQYF.

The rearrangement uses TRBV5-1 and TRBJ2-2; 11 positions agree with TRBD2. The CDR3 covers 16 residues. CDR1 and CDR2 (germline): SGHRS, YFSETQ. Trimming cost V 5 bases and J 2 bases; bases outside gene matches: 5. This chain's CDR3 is CASRPTSGSNTGELFF. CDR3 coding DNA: TGCGCCAGCAGGCCTACTAGCGGGAGTAACACCGGGGAGCTGTTTTTT.

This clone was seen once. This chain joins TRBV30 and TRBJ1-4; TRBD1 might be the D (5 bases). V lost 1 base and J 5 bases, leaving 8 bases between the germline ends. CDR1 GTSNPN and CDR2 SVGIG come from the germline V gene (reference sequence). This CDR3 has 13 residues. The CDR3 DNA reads TGTGCCTGGAGTGGGCAGGGCAATGAAAAACTGTTTTTT. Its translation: CAWSGQGNEKLFF.

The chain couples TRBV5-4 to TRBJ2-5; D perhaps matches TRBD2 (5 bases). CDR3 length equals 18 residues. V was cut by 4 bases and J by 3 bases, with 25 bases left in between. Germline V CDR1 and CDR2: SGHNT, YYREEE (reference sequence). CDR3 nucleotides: TGTGCCAGCAGCCCGCCCGGGGAAGCGGAGGTCCCGGAAGAGACCCAGTACTTC. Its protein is CASSPPGEAEVPEETQYF.

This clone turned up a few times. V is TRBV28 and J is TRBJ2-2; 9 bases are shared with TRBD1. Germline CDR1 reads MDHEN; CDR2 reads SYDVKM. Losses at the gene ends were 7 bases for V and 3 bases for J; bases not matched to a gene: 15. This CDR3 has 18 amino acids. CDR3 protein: CASTLNYRGPSDTGELFF. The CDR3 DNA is TGTGCCAGCACCCTAAATTACAGGGGGCCTTCGGACACCGGGGAGCTGTTTTTT.

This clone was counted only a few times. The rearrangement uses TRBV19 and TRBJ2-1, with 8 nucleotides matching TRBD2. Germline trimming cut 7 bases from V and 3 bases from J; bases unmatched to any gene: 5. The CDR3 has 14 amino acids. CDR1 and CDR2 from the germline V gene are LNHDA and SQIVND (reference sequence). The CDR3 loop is CASMSGGYYNEQFF. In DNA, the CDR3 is TGTGCCAGTATGTCGGGAGGGTACTACAATGAGCAGTTCTTC.